This TCR beta chain was sequenced during a study of post-analysis software for immune sequencing data. Whole-study results and caveats: Those with multiple sclerosis, the patient group, showed significantly lower normalized Chao1 diversity than controls. Controls had lower frequencies than patients of about 5 TRBV segments, which included TRBV5-6, TRBV5-1 and TRBV20-1.

This clonotype was detected a few times. Its matching antigen is unknown. A read error may account for a junction end that differs from germline. Germline V CDR1 and CDR2: SQVTM, ANQGSEA. The CDR3 is made up of 16 amino acids. Libraries were made from TCR beta cDNA, and they carried unique molecular identifiers. From the PCR reads, TCRdb called clonotypes with MiXCR, one entry per CDR3 protein. The data show roughly 700,000 distinct CDR3 sequences, 30% seen once. The receptor was derived from a girl between 10 and 17 years old with multiple sclerosis. Source material: blood. The chain has TRBV29-1 and TRBJ2-6; maybe TRBD1 (5 bases). The CDR3 DNA is TGCAGCGTTGTGGTCGTACAGCACTCTGGGGCCAACGTCCGGACTTTC. Translating it yields CSVVVVQHSGANVRTF.